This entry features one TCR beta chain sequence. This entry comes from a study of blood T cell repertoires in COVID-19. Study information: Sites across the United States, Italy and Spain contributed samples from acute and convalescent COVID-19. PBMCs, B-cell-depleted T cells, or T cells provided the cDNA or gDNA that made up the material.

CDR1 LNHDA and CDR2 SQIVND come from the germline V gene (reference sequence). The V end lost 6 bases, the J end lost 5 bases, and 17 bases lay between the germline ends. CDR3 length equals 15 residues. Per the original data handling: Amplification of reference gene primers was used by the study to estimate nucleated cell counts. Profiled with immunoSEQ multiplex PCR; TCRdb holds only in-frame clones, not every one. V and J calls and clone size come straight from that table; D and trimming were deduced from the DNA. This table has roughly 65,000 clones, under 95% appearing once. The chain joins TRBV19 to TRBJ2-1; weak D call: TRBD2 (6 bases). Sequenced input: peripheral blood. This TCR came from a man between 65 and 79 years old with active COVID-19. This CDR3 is CASRGLLTLDNEQFF. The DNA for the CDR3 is TGTGCCAGTAGGGGACTCCTGACGCTCGACAATGAGCAGTTCTTC.